This TCR beta chain appears in the sequencing data of a study of regulatory T cells in long-lasting Graves disease. In this sample, this clonotype turned up many times. Sample time point: newly diagnosed GD, antithyroid drugs for less than 3 months. The authors made the TCR library using RNA they extracted from PBMCs. Construction of the TCR beta libraries employed iRepertoire HTBI primers in conjunction with Arm-PCR of CDR3 regions. Each CDR3 protein is one row after TCRdb ran MiXCR on the multiplex PCR reads. The table shows 350,000 to 550,000 distinct CDR3 sequences, with roughly 17% occurring only once. The CDR3 consists of 13 residues. V shed 9 bases, J shed 2 bases, and the junction held 5 bases outside the gene matches. Germline lookup yields CDR1 MNHEY and CDR2 SVGEGT. The sample was also linked to a second study, of T cells in Graves' hyperthyroidism and ophthalmopathy.

V gene TRBV6-2 or TRBV6-3 combines with J gene TRBJ2-7; 9 bases map to TRBD1. The sequencing here drew on peripheral blood mononuclear cells (PBMCs), taken at new diagnosis, from a patient treated with antithyroid drugs. The clonotype was recovered from a woman between 18 and 30 years old with Graves disease. The CDR3 loop is CASGQGKTYEQYF. The CDR3 DNA follows: TGTGCCAGTGGACAGGGGAAGACCTACGAGCAGTACTTC.